This T cell receptor (beta chain) was captured in a study of identical twins. TCRdb redid the calling of the 5' RACE reads with MiXCR, one entry per CDR3 protein. The sample includes 1.5 million to 2 million distinct CDR3 sequences, under 35% of them seen just once. The germline V gene has CDR1 DFQATT and CDR2 SNEGSKA (reference sequence). This CDR3 spans 15 amino acids. V was pared by 6 bases and J by 3 bases, with 19 bases between. This clonotype was obtained from a newborn girl in good health. The chain carries TRBV20-1 and TRBJ2-3; TRBD2 is a possible D gene (6 bases). The specimen was cord blood. CDR3 loop: CSARRGGLETDTQYF. CDR3 sequence (DNA): TGCAGTGCCAGGAGGGGAGGTCTGGAGACAGATACGCAGTATTTT.